This entry lists 6 T cell receptor beta chains sequenced from one sample in a study of human T cells and chemical hapten exposure (dated by TCRdb to the early 2020s). The time point label on this specimen signifies: pre-sensitization, week 0. The treatment or condition label corresponds to: therapeutic diphenylcyclopropenone sensitization with weekly scalp DPC. Libraries were made using RACE. Sequencing instrument: NextSeq 500. TCRdb cleaned the public reads at Q25 with fastp, built clones with MiXCR and kept in-frame beta chains. Rows with a matching CDR3 protein are joined into one entry that keeps the most common DNA and genes. Present in this sample are some 400,000 distinct CDR3 sequences, around 5.5% of which were seen just once. The top ten constitute approximately 2.8% of the sample. Sequences were derived from whole blood, sampled in connection with sensitization to the hapten diphenylcyclopropenone (DPC). The source of these receptors is a woman aged 50 to 60 with alopecia areata. Some clones in this sample may be carry-over from other donors' samples.

At least ten counts were recorded for this clonotype. V and J are TRBV28 and TRBJ1-5; D call uncertain. The germline V gene has CDR1 MDHEN and CDR2 SYDVKM. The CDR3 runs to 15 residues. Deletions cut 5 bases from V and 3 bases from J, with 14 bases between. The CDR3 coding sequence is TGTGCCAGCAGTCCGGTAGGGCAGGCCAATCAGCCCCAGCATTTT. This gives the protein CASSPVGQANQPQHF.

This clonotype appeared a few times. CDR3 loop: CASSVEQNYGYTF. In nucleotides, the CDR3 is TGTGCCAGCAGCGTAGAACAGAATTATGGCTACACCTTC. The chain recombines TRBV9 with TRBJ1-2; D is undetermined. Germline V gene lookup returns CDR1 SGDLS and CDR2 YYNGEE. V was pared by 0 bases and J by 5 bases, with 8 bases between. The CDR3 runs 13 residues.

This clonotype was observed many times. The chain couples TRBV11-2 to TRBJ2-2; D unclear. This CDR3 contains 12 residues. Germline V gene sequence: CDR1 SGHAT, CDR2 FQNNGV. Deletions cut 4 bases from V and 6 bases from J, with 6 bases between. The CDR3 DNA reads TGTGCCAGCAGCTCGGACCCCGGGGAGCTGTTTTTT. Protein product: CASSSDPGELFF.

This clonotype was picked up many times. The rearrangement links TRBV2 to TRBJ1-1; D is unclear. The germline V gene has CDR1 SNHLY and CDR2 FYNNEI. This CDR3 is built from 12 residues. The V end was cut by 4 bases, the J end by 3 bases, with 6 bases between. The CDR3 reads CASSGGYTEAFF. The CDR3 DNA follows: TGTGCCAGCAGTGGGGGTTACACTGAAGCTTTCTTT.

This clonotype was observed at least ten times. The chain couples TRBV12-3 or TRBV12-4 to TRBJ1-5, with D perhaps matching TRBD1 (6 bases). This CDR3 comprises 14 residues. V dropped 3 bases and J dropped 1 base, with 7 bases sitting between them. For the CDR3, the DNA is TGTGCCAGCAGTTTCGGACAGAGCAATCAGCCCCAGCATTTT. It is translated as CASSFGQSNQPQHF.

The V gene is TRBV7-2, the J gene TRBJ1-2, with 8 positions matching TRBD1. Germline V gene data show CDR1 as SGHTA and CDR2 as FQGNSA. The ends lost 4 bases at V and 6 bases at J; junction bases unmatched: 10. The CDR3 runs to 15 residues. The CDR3 spells CASSSPPDRAHGYTF. In nucleotides, the CDR3 is TGTGCCAGCAGCTCCCCTCCGGACAGGGCACATGGCTACACCTTC.